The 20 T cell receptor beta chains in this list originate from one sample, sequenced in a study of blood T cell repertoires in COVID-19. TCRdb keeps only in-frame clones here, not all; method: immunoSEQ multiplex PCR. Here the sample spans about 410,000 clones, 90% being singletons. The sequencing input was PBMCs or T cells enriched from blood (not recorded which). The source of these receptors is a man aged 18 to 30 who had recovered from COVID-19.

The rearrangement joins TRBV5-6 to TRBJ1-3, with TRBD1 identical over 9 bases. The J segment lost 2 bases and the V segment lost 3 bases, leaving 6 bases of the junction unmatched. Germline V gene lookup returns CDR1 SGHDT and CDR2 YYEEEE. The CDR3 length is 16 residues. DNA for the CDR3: TGTGCCAGCAGCTGGGGGACAGGGAAGGCTGGAAACACCATATATTTT. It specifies CASSWGTGKAGNTIYF. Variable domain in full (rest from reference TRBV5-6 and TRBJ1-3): DAGVTQSPTHLIKTRGQQVTLRCSPKSGHDTVSWYQQALGQGPQFIFQYYEEEERQRGNFPDRFSGHQFPNYSSELNVNALLLGDSALYLCASSWGTGKAGNTIYFGEGSWLTVV.

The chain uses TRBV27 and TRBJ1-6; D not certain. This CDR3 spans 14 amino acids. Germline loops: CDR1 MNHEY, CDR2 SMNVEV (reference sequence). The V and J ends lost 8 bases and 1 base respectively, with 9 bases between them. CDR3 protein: CASSDISYNSPLHF. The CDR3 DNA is TGTGCCAGCTCCGACATTTCCTATAATTCACCCCTCCACTTT.

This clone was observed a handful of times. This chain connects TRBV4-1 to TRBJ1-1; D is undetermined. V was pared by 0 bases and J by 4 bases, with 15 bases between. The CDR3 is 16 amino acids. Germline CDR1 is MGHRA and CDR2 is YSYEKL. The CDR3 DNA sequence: TGCGCCAGCAGCCAAGAAATCGCGGTCAGTCCCACTGAAGCTTTCTTT. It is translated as CASSQEIAVSPTEAFF.

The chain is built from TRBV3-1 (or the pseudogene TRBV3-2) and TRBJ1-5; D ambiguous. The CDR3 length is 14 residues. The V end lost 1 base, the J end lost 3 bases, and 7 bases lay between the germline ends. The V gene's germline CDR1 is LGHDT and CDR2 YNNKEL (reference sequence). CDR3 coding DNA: TGTGCCAGCAGCCAAGCTCTAAACAATCAGCCCCAGCATTTT. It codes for CASSQALNNQPQHF.

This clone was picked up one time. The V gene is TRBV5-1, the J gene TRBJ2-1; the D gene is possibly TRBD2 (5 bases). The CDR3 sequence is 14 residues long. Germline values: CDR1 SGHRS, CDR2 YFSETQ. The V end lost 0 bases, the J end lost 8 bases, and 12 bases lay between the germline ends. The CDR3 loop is CASSLEDLSDEQFF. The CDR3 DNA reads TGCGCCAGCAGCTTGGAGGACTTGTCCGATGAGCAGTTCTTC.

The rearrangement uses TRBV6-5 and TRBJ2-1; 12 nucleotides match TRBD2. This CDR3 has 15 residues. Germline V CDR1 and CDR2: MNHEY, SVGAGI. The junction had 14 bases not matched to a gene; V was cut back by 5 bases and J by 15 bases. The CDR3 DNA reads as TGTGCCAGCAGTCGACCACCGACTAGCGGGAGTCCTTGGTTCTTC. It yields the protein CASSRPPTSGSPWFF.

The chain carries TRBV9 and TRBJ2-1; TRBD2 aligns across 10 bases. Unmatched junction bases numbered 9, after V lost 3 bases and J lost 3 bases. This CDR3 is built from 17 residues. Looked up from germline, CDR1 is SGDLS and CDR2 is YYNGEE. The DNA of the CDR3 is TGTGCCAGCAGCGCGAAACCGGGACTAGCGAACTACAATGAGCAGTTCTTC. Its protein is CASSAKPGLANYNEQFF.

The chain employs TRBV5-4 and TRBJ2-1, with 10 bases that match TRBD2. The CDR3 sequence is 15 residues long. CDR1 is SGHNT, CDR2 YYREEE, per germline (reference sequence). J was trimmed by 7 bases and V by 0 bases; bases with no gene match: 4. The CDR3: CASSLEPSGSNEQFF. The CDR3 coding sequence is TGTGCCAGCAGCTTGGAGCCTAGCGGGAGTAATGAGCAGTTCTTC. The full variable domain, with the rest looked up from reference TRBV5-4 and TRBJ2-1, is ETGVTQSPTHLIKTRGQQVTLRCSSQSGHNTVSWYQQALGQGPQFIFQYYREEENGRGNFPPRFSGLQFPNYSSELNVNALELDDSALYLCASSLEPSGSNEQFFGPGTRLTVL.

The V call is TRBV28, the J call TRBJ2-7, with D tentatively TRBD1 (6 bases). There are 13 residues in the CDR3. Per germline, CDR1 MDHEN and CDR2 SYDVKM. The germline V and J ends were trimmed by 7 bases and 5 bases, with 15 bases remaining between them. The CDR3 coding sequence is TGTGCCAGCAAGGGGCAGGGGCCCAACGAGCAGTACTTC. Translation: CASKGQGPNEQYF.

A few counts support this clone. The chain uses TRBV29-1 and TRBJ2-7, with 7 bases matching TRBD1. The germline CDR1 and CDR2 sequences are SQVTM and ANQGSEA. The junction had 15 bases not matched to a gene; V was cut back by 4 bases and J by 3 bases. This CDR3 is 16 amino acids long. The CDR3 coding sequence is TGCAGCGTTGGCCGGAAGGGGGCGAGTCTTGGCTACGAGCAGTACTTC. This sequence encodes CSVGRKGASLGYEQYF.

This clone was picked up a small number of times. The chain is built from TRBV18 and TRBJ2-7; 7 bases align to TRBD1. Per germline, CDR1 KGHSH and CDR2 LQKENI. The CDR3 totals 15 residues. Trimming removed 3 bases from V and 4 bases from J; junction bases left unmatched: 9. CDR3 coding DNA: TGTGCCAGCTCACCCTCAGGGGGTGGCATATACGAGCAGTACTTC. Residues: CASSPSGGGIYEQYF.

The CDR3 sequence: CASSDAGTGIGFGEKLFF. The CDR3 coding sequence is TGTGCCAGCAGTGACGCCGGGACAGGGATTGGATTCGGGGAAAAACTGTTTTTT. The chain has TRBV6-1 and TRBJ1-4; 9 bases fit TRBD1. V shed 3 bases and J 8 bases; nucleotides not matched to a gene: 16. Germline V gene lookup returns CDR1 MNHNS and CDR2 SASEGT. This CDR3 region has 18 residues.

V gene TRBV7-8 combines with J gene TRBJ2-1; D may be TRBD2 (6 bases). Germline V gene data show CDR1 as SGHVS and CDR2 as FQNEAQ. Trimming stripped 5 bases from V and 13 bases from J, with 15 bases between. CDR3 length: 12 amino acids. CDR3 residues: CASSRTGLTQFF. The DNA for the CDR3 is TGTGCCAGCAGCCGTACCGGACTAACTCAGTTCTTC.

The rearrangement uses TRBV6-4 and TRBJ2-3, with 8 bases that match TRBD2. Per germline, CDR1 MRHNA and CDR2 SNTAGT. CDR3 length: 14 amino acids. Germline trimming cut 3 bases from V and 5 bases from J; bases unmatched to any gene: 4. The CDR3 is CASSESGGRDTQYF. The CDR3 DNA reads TGTGCCAGCAGTGAAAGCGGGGGCCGAGATACGCAGTATTTT.

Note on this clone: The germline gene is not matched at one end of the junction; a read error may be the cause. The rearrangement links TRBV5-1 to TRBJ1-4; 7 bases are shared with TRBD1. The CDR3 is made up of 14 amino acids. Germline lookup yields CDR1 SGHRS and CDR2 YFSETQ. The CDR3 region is CASRLGQPNEKLFF. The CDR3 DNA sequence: TGCGCCAGCAGATTGGGACAGCCTAATGAAAAACTGTTTTTT.

CDR3 region: CASGRVGYGYTF. The CDR3 bases are TGTGCCAGCGGGCGGGTCGGCTATGGCTACACCTTC. The genes are TRBV2 and TRBJ1-2; D unclear. This CDR3 spans 12 amino acids. The V and J ends lost 8 bases and 4 bases respectively, with 11 bases between them. Per germline, CDR1 SNHLY and CDR2 FYNNEI.

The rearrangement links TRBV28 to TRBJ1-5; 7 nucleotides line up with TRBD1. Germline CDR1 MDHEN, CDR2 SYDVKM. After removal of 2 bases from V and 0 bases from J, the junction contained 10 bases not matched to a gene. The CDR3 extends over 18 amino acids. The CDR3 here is CASSLMETGWNSNQPQHF. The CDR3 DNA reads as TGTGCCAGCAGTTTAATGGAGACAGGGTGGAATAGCAATCAGCCCCAGCATTTT.

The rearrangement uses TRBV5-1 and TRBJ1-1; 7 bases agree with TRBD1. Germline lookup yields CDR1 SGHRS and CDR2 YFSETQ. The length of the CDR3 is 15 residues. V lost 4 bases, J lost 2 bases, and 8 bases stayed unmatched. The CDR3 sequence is CASSPKQGSNTEAFF. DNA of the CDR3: TGCGCCAGCAGCCCAAAACAGGGGAGTAACACTGAAGCTTTCTTT.

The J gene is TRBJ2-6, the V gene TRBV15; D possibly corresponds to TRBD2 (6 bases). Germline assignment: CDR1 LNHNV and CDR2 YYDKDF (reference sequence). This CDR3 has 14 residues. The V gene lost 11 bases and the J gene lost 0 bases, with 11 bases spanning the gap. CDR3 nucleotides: TGTGCCGTCGGGAGTTACTCTGGGGCCAACGTCCTGACTTTC. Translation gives CAVGSYSGANVLTF.

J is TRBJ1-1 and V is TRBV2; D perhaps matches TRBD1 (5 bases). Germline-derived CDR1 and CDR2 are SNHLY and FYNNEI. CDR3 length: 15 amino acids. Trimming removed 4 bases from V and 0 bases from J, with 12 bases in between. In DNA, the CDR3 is TGTGCCAGCAGTGGGACACCCGGAATGAACACTGAAGCTTTCTTT. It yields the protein CASSGTPGMNTEAFF.